This T cell receptor (beta chain) was identified during a study of breast tumors, draining lymph nodes, adjacent tissues. Only a few counts were recorded for this clonotype. The antigen remains unidentified. Breast cancer patients provided tissue from their axillary draining lymph nodes. Study-wide points: Data only fit, rather than demonstrated, lymph node origin of most tumor T cells.

TCRdb passed the multiplex PCR reads through MiXCR, listing each CDR3 protein once. The sample holds under 150,000 distinct CDR3 sequences; around 21% are singletons and the top ten take around 2.2%. Trimming took 0 bases from V and 3 from J, leaving 9 bases between them. Germline V gene lookup returns CDR1 SGDLS and CDR2 YYNGEE. The CDR3 has 14 amino acids. The V call is TRBV9, the J call TRBJ1-1; D is undetermined. The sequencing input was axillary lymph node tissue. The TCR originated in a female donor with breast cancer. Some clones in this sample may be carry-over from other donors' samples. The CDR3 region has the DNA TGTGCCAGCAGCGTAGGGAGGACGGACACTGAAGCTTTCTTT. Amino acid sequence: CASSVGRTDTEAFF.